Listed below are T cell receptor beta chains from one sample, sequenced in a study of technical replicates of blood from a few donors. The table came from immunoSEQ multiplex PCR; TCRdb's copy has only in-frame clones and leaves some out. The sample gives about 88,000 clones, 92% of which show up once; approximately 0.25% is in the top ten. Specimen: T cells isolated from PBMCs. These receptor sequences come from a human donor in good health. Each CDR3 is given with its conserved first and last residue. The D gene is left open where the match is weak. Clone size is not always given. Where it is, it says once, few, many or a class for expanded clones.

j_call: TRBJ2-7
d_call: TRBD2
clone_size: NA
v_call: TRBV10-3
cdr3_aa: CAISPTGGGSYEQYF
cdr3_nt: TGTGCCATCAGTCCCACGGGGGGGGGCTCCTACGAGCAGTACTTC

j_call: TRBJ2-7
d_call: TRBD2
clone_size: NA
v_call: TRBV28
cdr3_aa: CASRWGTSGRPSSYEQYF
cdr3_nt: TGTGCCAGCAGGTGGGGGACTAGCGGGAGACCCTCCTCCTACGAGCAGTACTTC

j_call: TRBJ2-5
d_call: NA
clone_size: NA
v_call: TRBV5-1
cdr3_aa: CASTLYAIQETQYF
cdr3_nt: TGCGCCAGCACCCTTTATGCTATCCAAGAGACCCAGTACTTC

j_call: TRBJ2-1
d_call: TRBD2
clone_size: NA
v_call: TRBV7-2
cdr3_aa: CASSRLAGSYNEQFF
cdr3_nt: TGTGCCAGCAGCAGACTAGCGGGATCCTACAATGAGCAGTTCTTC

j_call: TRBJ1-1
d_call: NA
clone_size: NA
v_call: TRBV19
cdr3_aa: CASSIEYRNTEAFF
cdr3_nt: TGTGCCAGTAGTATAGAATATCGGAACACTGAAGCTTTCTTT

j_call: TRBJ1-1
d_call: NA
clone_size: NA
v_call: TRBV5-6
cdr3_aa: CASSVARVTEAFF
cdr3_nt: TGTGCCAGCAGCGTAGCCAGGGTCACTGAAGCTTTCTTT

j_call: TRBJ2-6
d_call: NA
clone_size: NA
v_call: TRBV28
cdr3_aa: CASSLQGAGANVLTF
cdr3_nt: TGTGCCAGCAGTTTACAGGGCGCCGGGGCCAACGTCCTGACTTTC

j_call: TRBJ1-5
d_call: TRBD1
clone_size: once
v_call: TRBV19
cdr3_aa: CASTGTGTGNQPQHF
cdr3_nt: TGTGCCAGTACAGGGACAGGGACCGGCAATCAGCCCCAGCATTTT

j_call: TRBJ2-7
d_call: TRBD2
clone_size: once
v_call: TRBV11-2
cdr3_aa: CASSLASGKNEQYF
cdr3_nt: TGTGCCAGCAGCTTAGCTAGCGGGAAGAACGAGCAGTACTTC

j_call: TRBJ2-2
d_call: TRBD2
clone_size: NA
v_call: TRBV6-5
cdr3_aa: CASSYLTSGGTGELFF
cdr3_nt: TGTGCCAGCAGTTACCTGACTAGCGGGGGCACCGGGGAGCTGTTTTTT

j_call: TRBJ2-7
d_call: TRBD1
clone_size: NA
v_call: TRBV27
cdr3_aa: CASRPGTGAAYEQYF
cdr3_nt: TGTGCCAGCAGGCCTGGGACAGGGGCTGCGTACGAGCAGTACTTC

j_call: TRBJ2-7
d_call: TRBD1
clone_size: NA
v_call: TRBV27
cdr3_aa: CASRPGTDSYEQYF
cdr3_nt: TGTGCCAGCAGGCCCGGGACAGACTCCTACGAGCAGTACTTC

j_call: TRBJ2-7
d_call: NA
clone_size: NA
v_call: TRBV28
cdr3_aa: CASSSQWEQYF
cdr3_nt: TGTGCCAGCAGTTCTCAGTGGGAGCAGTACTTC

j_call: TRBJ1-1
d_call: NA
clone_size: NA
v_call: TRBV6-5
cdr3_aa: CASSYAGGNTEAFF
cdr3_nt: TGTGCCAGCAGTTACGCGGGGGGGAACACTGAAGCTTTCTTT

j_call: TRBJ2-7
d_call: NA
clone_size: NA
v_call: TRBV21-1
cdr3_aa: CASSKVGGGRSYEQYF
cdr3_nt: TGTGCCAGCAGCAAAGTGGGGGGGGGAAGATCCTACGAGCAGTACTTC

j_call: TRBJ2-6
d_call: NA
clone_size: NA
v_call: TRBV7-7
cdr3_aa: CASSLSVRSRGANVLTF
cdr3_nt: TGTGCCAGCAGCTTATCCGTCCGGTCCCGTGGGGCCAACGTCCTGACTTTC

j_call: TRBJ2-7
d_call: NA
clone_size: NA
v_call: TRBV6-4
cdr3_aa: CASSNGDTGKQYF
cdr3_nt: TGTGCCAGCAGCAATGGGGACACCGGAAAGCAGTACTTC

j_call: TRBJ2-1
d_call: TRBD2
clone_size: NA
v_call: TRBV5-1
cdr3_aa: CASSWGLAGLYNEQFF
cdr3_nt: TGCGCCAGCAGCTGGGGACTAGCGGGCCTATACAATGAGCAGTTCTTC

j_call: TRBJ2-3
d_call: TRBD2
clone_size: NA
v_call: TRBV6-1
cdr3_aa: CASSELAGADTQYF
cdr3_nt: TGTGCCAGCAGTGAACTAGCGGGGGCAGATACGCAGTATTTT

j_call: TRBJ2-1
d_call: TRBD2
clone_size: few
v_call: TRBV19
cdr3_aa: CASKRGKSNEQFF
cdr3_nt: TGTGCCAGTAAGCGGGGGAAGAGCAATGAGCAGTTCTTC

j_call: TRBJ1-2
d_call: NA
clone_size: NA
v_call: TRBV12-5
cdr3_aa: CASGLVTRRQVYSYTF
cdr3_nt: TGTGCTAGTGGTTTGGTAACTCGTCGACAGGTATATAGCTACACCTTC

j_call: TRBJ1-6
d_call: NA
clone_size: NA
v_call: TRBV4-1
cdr3_aa: CASSRGLGNNSPLHF
cdr3_nt: TGCGCCAGCAGCCGAGGACTGGGGAATAATTCACCCCTCCACTTT

j_call: TRBJ1-2
d_call: NA
clone_size: NA
v_call: TRBV7-9
cdr3_aa: CASSRPGLYGYTF
cdr3_nt: TGTGCCAGCAGCCGACCAGGGCTCTATGGCTACACCTTC

j_call: TRBJ1-4
d_call: NA
clone_size: NA
v_call: TRBV6-5
cdr3_aa: CASSYDTGSSEKLFF
cdr3_nt: TGTGCCAGCAGTTACGATACGGGTTCGAGTGAAAAACTGTTTTTT

j_call: TRBJ1-6
d_call: TRBD1
clone_size: NA
v_call: TRBV19
cdr3_aa: CATSPDPTGVNSPLHF
cdr3_nt: TGTGCCACCTCACCGGACCCGACAGGGGTTAATTCACCCCTCCACTTT

j_call: TRBJ2-2
d_call: TRBD1
clone_size: NA
v_call: TRBV4-1
cdr3_aa: CASSRLTGTDTGELFF
cdr3_nt: TGCGCCAGCAGCCGCCTGACAGGGACGGACACCGGGGAGCTGTTTTTT

j_call: TRBJ1-5
d_call: TRBD1
clone_size: NA
v_call: TRBV27
cdr3_aa: CASSLGQGAINQPQHF
cdr3_nt: TGTGCCAGCAGTTTAGGACAGGGGGCAATCAATCAGCCCCAGCATTTT

j_call: TRBJ2-3
d_call: TRBD2
clone_size: NA
v_call: TRBV7-6
cdr3_aa: CASSPGTSGLYTQYF
cdr3_nt: TGTGCCAGCAGCCCCGGGACTAGCGGTCTGTATACGCAGTATTTT

j_call: TRBJ2-3
d_call: TRBD1
clone_size: NA
v_call: TRBV27
cdr3_aa: CASSPDRGAYFSTDTQYF
cdr3_nt: TGTGCCAGCAGCCCTGACAGGGGTGCCTATTTTAGCACAGATACGCAGTATTTT

j_call: TRBJ2-2
d_call: NA
clone_size: NA
v_call: TRBV5-6
cdr3_aa: CASSLLDRRSTGELFF
cdr3_nt: TGTGCCAGCAGTTTGCTTGACAGGAGGAGCACCGGGGAGCTGTTTTTT

j_call: TRBJ1-3
d_call: TRBD1
clone_size: NA
v_call: TRBV18
cdr3_aa: CASSGGQGPGNTIYF
cdr3_nt: TGTGCCAGCTCAGGGGGACAGGGCCCTGGAAACACCATATATTTT

j_call: TRBJ2-5
d_call: NA
clone_size: NA
v_call: TRBV5-1
cdr3_aa: CASSPEPPQETQYF
cdr3_nt: TGCGCCAGCAGCCCCGAGCCCCCGCAAGAGACCCAGTACTTC

j_call: TRBJ2-1
d_call: TRBD2
clone_size: NA
v_call: TRBV15
cdr3_aa: CATSNTSGVSYNEQFF
cdr3_nt: TGTGCCACCAGCAACACTAGCGGAGTCTCCTACAATGAGCAGTTCTTC

j_call: TRBJ1-3
d_call: NA
clone_size: NA
v_call: TRBV5-4
cdr3_aa: CASSSDSSGNTIYF
cdr3_nt: TGTGCCAGCAGTTCCGACTCCTCTGGAAACACCATATATTTT

j_call: TRBJ2-7
d_call: TRBD2
clone_size: once
v_call: TRBV5-1
cdr3_aa: CASSSLTSGDSYEQYF
cdr3_nt: TGCGCCAGCAGCTCCCTAACTAGCGGGGACTCCTACGAGCAGTACTTC

j_call: TRBJ1-1
d_call: NA
clone_size: once
v_call: TRBV15
cdr3_aa: CATSRVGGGGNTEAFF
cdr3_nt: TGTGCCACCAGCAGAGTAGGCGGGGGTGGGAACACTGAAGCTTTCTTT

j_call: TRBJ2-3
d_call: TRBD2
clone_size: NA
v_call: TRBV5-1
cdr3_aa: CASTSGRAPDTQYF
cdr3_nt: TGCGCCAGCACTAGCGGGAGGGCCCCAGATACGCAGTATTTT

j_call: TRBJ1-5
d_call: TRBD1
clone_size: NA
v_call: TRBV4-2
cdr3_aa: CASSLEGTANQPQHF
cdr3_nt: TGTGCCAGCAGTTTAGAGGGGACAGCTAATCAGCCCCAGCATTTT

j_call: TRBJ1-5
d_call: NA
clone_size: NA
v_call: TRBV28
cdr3_aa: CASSKGDGGFYQPQHF
cdr3_nt: TGTGCCAGCAGCAAAGGGGACGGGGGTTTTTATCAGCCCCAGCATTTT

j_call: TRBJ1-1
d_call: NA
clone_size: NA
v_call: TRBV19
cdr3_aa: CASSQTGITEAFF
cdr3_nt: TGTGCCAGTAGCCAAACAGGGATTACTGAAGCTTTCTTT

j_call: TRBJ2-7
d_call: NA
clone_size: NA
v_call: TRBV7-9
cdr3_aa: CASSNGSWRERGTYEQYF
cdr3_nt: TGTGCCAGCAGCAACGGGTCCTGGAGGGAGAGGGGAACCTACGAGCAGTACTTC

j_call: TRBJ2-1
d_call: TRBD1
clone_size: once
v_call: TRBV27
cdr3_aa: CASTSETGGSSYNEQFF
cdr3_nt: TGTGCCAGCACCTCGGAGACAGGGGGTAGCTCCTACAATGAGCAGTTCTTC

j_call: TRBJ2-3
d_call: NA
clone_size: NA
v_call: TRBV2
cdr3_aa: CASSIADTQYF
cdr3_nt: TGTGCCAGCAGTATCGCAGATACGCAGTATTTT

j_call: TRBJ2-7
d_call: NA
clone_size: once
v_call: TRBV7-2
cdr3_aa: CASSLVGLEQYF
cdr3_nt: TGTGCCAGCAGCTTAGTGGGGCTAGAGCAGTACTTC

j_call: TRBJ1-1
d_call: NA
clone_size: once
v_call: TRBV6-1
cdr3_aa: CASSGKTDPNTEAFF
cdr3_nt: TGTGCCAGCAGTGGGAAGACAGACCCGAATACTGAAGCTTTCTTT

j_call: TRBJ1-2
d_call: TRBD1
clone_size: NA
v_call: TRBV4-1
cdr3_aa: CASSQVGQAHGYTF
cdr3_nt: TGCGCCAGCAGCCAAGTGGGACAGGCGCATGGCTACACCTTC

j_call: TRBJ2-2
d_call: NA
clone_size: NA
v_call: TRBV11-3
cdr3_aa: CASSRGTNTGELFF
cdr3_nt: TGTGCCAGCAGCAGGGGGACGAACACCGGGGAGCTGTTTTTT

j_call: TRBJ2-1
d_call: TRBD2
clone_size: NA
v_call: TRBV7-3
cdr3_aa: CASSFSGGSSYNEQFF
cdr3_nt: TGTGCCAGCAGCTTTAGCGGGGGGAGCTCCTACAATGAGCAGTTCTTC

j_call: TRBJ2-1
d_call: TRBD2
clone_size: NA
v_call: TRBV19
cdr3_aa: CASSASSGNSYNEQFF
cdr3_nt: TGTGCCAGTAGTGCGTCTAGCGGGAACTCCTACAATGAGCAGTTCTTC

j_call: TRBJ2-7
d_call: NA
clone_size: NA
v_call: TRBV5-5
cdr3_aa: CASSLPGSSEQYF
cdr3_nt: TGTGCCAGCAGCTTGCCAGGGTCCTCGGAGCAGTACTTC

j_call: TRBJ2-3
d_call: NA
clone_size: NA
v_call: TRBV11-1
cdr3_aa: CASSLGQAGDTQYF
cdr3_nt: TGTGCCAGCAGCTTAGGCCAGGCTGGGGATACGCAGTATTTT

j_call: TRBJ1-5
d_call: NA
clone_size: NA
v_call: TRBV28
cdr3_aa: CASSTPWARQPQHF
cdr3_nt: TGTGCCAGCAGCACTCCGTGGGCTCGGCAGCCCCAGCATTTT

j_call: TRBJ2-7
d_call: TRBD1
clone_size: NA
v_call: TRBV9
cdr3_aa: CASSFGTGAYEQYF
cdr3_nt: TGTGCCAGCAGCTTCGGGACAGGGGCCTACGAGCAGTACTTC

j_call: TRBJ1-1
d_call: NA
clone_size: NA
v_call: TRBV28
cdr3_aa: CASSLSHTEAFF
cdr3_nt: TGTGCCAGCAGTTTAAGCCACACTGAAGCTTTCTTT

j_call: TRBJ2-7
d_call: TRBD2
clone_size: NA
v_call: TRBV27
cdr3_aa: CASRHIRREGLKQYF
cdr3_nt: TGTGCCAGCAGACACATCAGGCGGGAGGGCCTTAAGCAGTACTTC